The T cell receptor beta chain under discussion was sequenced for a study of cytomegalovirus exposure and HLA in healthy donors. V lost 1 base, J lost 2 bases, and 11 bases stayed unmatched. The CDR3 length is 19 residues. The V gene's germline CDR1 is KGHSH and CDR2 LQKENI. Primers included in the PCR were 60 Vbeta and 13 Jbeta primers. TCRdb keeps only in-frame clones here, not all; method: immunoSEQ multiplex PCR. The table lists some 180,000 clones, approximately 77% of them singletons. The chain joins TRBV18 to TRBJ2-3; 11 positions match TRBD1. Material for sequencing was PBMCs. This TCR came from a man aged 40-50 years in good health and CMV-seropositive. The CDR3 loop is CASSPLSPGTGGDTDTQYF. The CDR3 DNA reads as TGTGCCAGCTCACCACTTAGTCCCGGGACAGGGGGAGACACAGATACGCAGTATTTT.